A selection of T cell receptor beta chains follows, all from one sample in a study of a mutant IDH1 vaccine in newly diagnosed glioma. Only in-frame clones appear in the TCRdb table, and some are missing; sequencing was by immunoSEQ multiplex PCR. The sample holds about 59,000 clones, less than 90% seen once. The antigens of these receptors remain unknown. The specimen was PBMCs, collected from a glioma patient whose treatment included an IDH1 peptide vaccine. These TCRs come from a man under 40 with glioma. CDR3s include the opening cysteine and the closing phenylalanine or tryptophan. D genes are given only for firm matches. Not all rows give a size; the values are once, few, many and, for expanded clones, a class.

d_gene	v_gene	j_gene	abundance	CDR3nt	CDR3aa
NA	TRBV11-2	TRBJ1-1	NA	TGTGCCAGCAGCATTCTCAGCGAAGCTTTCTTT	CASSILSEAFF
TRBD2	TRBV5-8	TRBJ2-3	once	TGTGCCAGCACTACCGGGACTAGAACAGATACGCAGTATTTT	CASTTGTRTDTQYF
NA	TRBV29-1	TRBJ2-3	NA	TGCAGCGTCCCGACTCGGGACACAGATACGCAGTATTTT	CSVPTRDTDTQYF
TRBD1	TRBV9	TRBJ1-1	once	TGTGCCAGCAGCTCAATTACCGGGACAGGGGGCTACACTGAAGCTTTCTTT	CASSSITGTGGYTEAFF
NA	TRBV6-6	TRBJ1-1	NA	TGTTCCAGTCGGGGGAACACTGAAGCTTTCTTT	CSSRGNTEAFF
NA	TRBV5-1	TRBJ2-7	NA	TGCGCCAGCAGCTTGCTTTCCTCGGGTGGAGGCGAGCAGTACTTC	CASSLLSSGGGEQYF
NA	TRBV13	TRBJ2-7	NA	TGTGCCAGCAGCCCGGGGACTGAGTCCTACGAGCAGTACTTC	CASSPGTESYEQYF
TRBD1	TRBV14	TRBJ1-1	NA	TGTGCCAGCAGCCAATGGGGACAGTTGAACACTGAAGCTTTCTTT	CASSQWGQLNTEAFF
TRBD1	TRBV5-6	TRBJ2-7	NA	TGTGCCAGCAGCTTCCGGGACAGCTACTACGAGCAGTACTTC	CASSFRDSYYEQYF
TRBD2	TRBV11-2	TRBJ2-7	NA	TGTGCCAGCAGCTTAGTTACGGGGGGGGACGAGCAGTACTTC	CASSLVTGGDEQYF
NA	TRBV6-1	TRBJ2-3	once	TGTGCCAGCAGACCTCAGGGGAATACGCAGTATTTT	CASRPQGNTQYF
NA	TRBV6-5	TRBJ2-7	NA	TGTGCCAGCACCGGGGCCGCCCCCCACGAGCAGTACTTC	CASTGAAPHEQYF
NA	TRBV6-6	TRBJ2-7	NA	TGTGCCAGCAACCTAAAGGGGGGGTCGAGCGAGCAGTACTTC	CASNLKGGSSEQYF
TRBD1	TRBV6-1	TRBJ2-7	NA	TGTGCCAGTGAGTTTCGGGACAGGCCTACCTACGAGCAGTACTTC	CASEFRDRPTYEQYF
TRBD1	TRBV7-6	TRBJ1-4	NA	TGTGCCAGCAGCTTAGCCGACTTAGGGACAGATAATGAAAAACTGTTTTTT	CASSLADLGTDNEKLFF
NA	TRBV28	TRBJ2-7	NA	TGTGCCAGCAGTCCACCCCCCACGTACGAGCAGTACTTC	CASSPPPTYEQYF
NA	TRBV5-1	TRBJ1-1	few	TGCGCCAGCAGCCTGAGACAGGCTGGGACTGAAGCTTTCTTT	CASSLRQAGTEAFF
TRBD1	TRBV5-1	TRBJ2-7	NA	TGCGCCAGCACCCGGACAGGGGGCGATACCGCGCAGTACTTC	CASTRTGGDTAQYF
NA	TRBV4-1	TRBJ2-3	NA	TGCGCCAGCAGCCAAGAATTACGGGGGACAGATACGCAGTATTTT	CASSQELRGTDTQYF
TRBD2	TRBV7-8	TRBJ2-1	NA	TGTGCCAGCAGCTTATCTAGCGGGGGGGTCAATGAGCAGTTCTTC	CASSLSSGGVNEQFF
NA	TRBV30	TRBJ1-2	once	TGTGCCTGGAGTGTATCGGGCAGGTCGGGCTACACCTTC	CAWSVSGRSGYTF
NA	TRBV11-3	TRBJ2-2	NA	TGTGCCAGCAGCCTACGTTATGGAGGGGAGCTGTTTTTT	CASSLRYGGELFF
NA	TRBV5-1	TRBJ2-7	NA	TGCGCCAGCAGGTCGCAGGGTAACAACGAGCAGTACTTC	CASRSQGNNEQYF
TRBD1	TRBV5-5	TRBJ2-5	NA	TGTGCCAGCAGCTTGCAGCAGGGGGAAGAGACCCAGTACTTC	CASSLQQGEETQYF
TRBD1	TRBV28	TRBJ1-6	NA	TGTGCCAGCTACAGGGGAGATTCACCCCTCCACTTT	CASYRGDSPLHF
NA	TRBV28	TRBJ2-7	NA	TGTGCCAGCAGTTTATCGTCGAGCTACGAGCAGTACTTC	CASSLSSSYEQYF
TRBD2	TRBV4-2	TRBJ2-2	few	TGTGCCAGCAGCCAAGATGGGGCGGGGGGGCCTAACACCGGAGAGCTGTTTTTT	CASSQDGAGGPNTGELFF
NA	TRBV7-9	TRBJ2-2	NA	TGTGCCAGCAGCTCTCTGGGGGTTACACACACCGGGGAGCTGTTTTTT	CASSSLGVTHTGELFF
NA	TRBV29-1	TRBJ1-2	NA	TGCAGCGTTGAAGAGGGCCAGGGGTATGGCTACACCTTC	CSVEEGQGYGYTF
NA	TRBV28	TRBJ1-5	NA	TGTGCCAGCAGTTCACGTAATCAGCCCCAGCATTTT	CASSSRNQPQHF
NA	TRBV9	TRBJ1-2	NA	TGTGCCAGCAGCGCGCACCCGGACAGACTGTCGGGCGGCTACACCTTC	CASSAHPDRLSGGYTF
TRBD1	TRBV7-9	TRBJ1-3	NA	TGTGCCAGCAGCCCGACAGGGAGCTCTGGAAACACCATATATTTT	CASSPTGSSGNTIYF
NA	TRBV5-1	TRBJ1-6	NA	TGCGCCAGCAGCTTGGAATCAGGAGGTAATTCACCCCTCCACTTT	CASSLESGGNSPLHF
TRBD1	TRBV19	TRBJ1-1	NA	TGTGCCAGTCGGACGGACAGGGGTTACACTGAAGCTTTCTTT	CASRTDRGYTEAFF
NA	TRBV7-2	TRBJ1-5	once	TGTGCCAGCAGCTTAATGGCAGGGGTAAGGGGTCAGCCCCAGCATTTT	CASSLMAGVRGQPQHF
NA	TRBV19	TRBJ2-4	NA	TGTGCCAGTAGTTTCAGCTATGGGGAAAACATTCAGTACTTC	CASSFSYGENIQYF
TRBD1	TRBV27	TRBJ1-5	once	TGTGCCAGCGGTAACAGGGGAAGCAATCAGCCCCAGCATTTT	CASGNRGSNQPQHF
NA	TRBV5-5	TRBJ2-7	NA	TGTGCCAGCAGCTTGGCGGGGGTGGGCGAGCAGTACTTC	CASSLAGVGEQYF
NA	TRBV7-2	TRBJ1-5	NA	TGTGCCAGCAGCTTAGCGGGAATTAGCAATCAGCCCCAGCATTTT	CASSLAGISNQPQHF
NA	TRBV19	TRBJ1-5	few	TGTGCCAGTAGTATTTACAGGGAAAGCAATCAGCCCCAGCATTTT	CASSIYRESNQPQHF
NA	TRBV18	TRBJ1-2	NA	TGTGCCAGCTCCCTCGGCGAGGGGAGCTACACCTTC	CASSLGEGSYTF
TRBD2	TRBV7-9	TRBJ2-5	NA	TGTGCCAGCAGCCCCCGAGGAGCGGGGGAGCAAGAGACCCAGTACTTC	CASSPRGAGEQETQYF
TRBD1	TRBV28	TRBJ2-7	NA	TGTGCCAGCAGCCCCCTAGGGGGACAGATCTACGAGCAGTACTTC	CASSPLGGQIYEQYF
TRBD1	TRBV27	TRBJ1-2	NA	TGTGCCGTCATTCAGAGGACAGGGGCGAACTATGGCTACACCTTC	CAVIQRTGANYGYTF
TRBD1	TRBV6-5	TRBJ2-7	once	TGTGCCAGCAGTTCCGACAGGGGGCGGTACGAGCAGTACTTC	CASSSDRGRYEQYF
NA	TRBV5-1	TRBJ1-2	NA	TGCGCCAGCAGCTTTGGACATGATGGCTACACCTTC	CASSFGHDGYTF
TRBD1	TRBV30	TRBJ2-2	once	TGTGCCTGCCTCGGGACAGGGGTACCCGGGGAGCTGTTTTTT	CACLGTGVPGELFF
TRBD2	TRBV7-2	TRBJ2-2	NA	TGTGCCAGCAGTCGGCGGAGCGGGGGGGCCTTCACCGGGGAGCTGTTTTTT	CASSRRSGGAFTGELFF
NA	TRBV7-9	TRBJ1-1	NA	TGTGCCAGCAGCACCTGGGGGTGGGGACAGAACACTGAAGCTTTCTTT	CASSTWGWGQNTEAFF
TRBD2	TRBV9	TRBJ2-1	NA	TGTGCCAGCAGCGTTTGGAGCGGGGGGTCCGATGAGCAGTTCTTC	CASSVWSGGSDEQFF
NA	TRBV27	TRBJ1-4	NA	TGTGCCAGCAGTTTATCATGGGGAAATAATGAAAAACTGTTTTTT	CASSLSWGNNEKLFF